The 24 T cell receptor beta chains reported below all come from one sample, sequenced in a study of identical twins. MiXCR was run by TCRdb on the 5' RACE reads, yielding one entry per CDR3 protein. This table holds around 960,000 distinct CDR3 sequences, about 12% found once. The data also belong to a second study, concerning yellow fever vaccine responses in identical twins.

Material for sequencing was PBMCs. Source of these receptors: a woman between 18 and 29 years old in good health.

V gene TRBV7-8 combines with J gene TRBJ1-2; D is unclear. This CDR3 is 15 amino acids long. V lost 1 base to trimming and J lost 7 bases, with 16 bases between them. In germline, CDR1 is SGHVS, CDR2 FQNEAQ. DNA of the CDR3: TGTGCCAGCAGCTTAGTGGAGGCGGTAAAGGGTGGCTACACCTTC. Its protein is CASSLVEAVKGGYTF.

V is TRBV10-3 and J is TRBJ2-3; 9 bases fit TRBD2. Looked up from germline, CDR1 is ENHRY and CDR2 is SYGVKD. The J segment lost 0 bases and the V segment lost 7 bases, leaving 17 bases of the junction unmatched. There are 19 residues in the CDR3. The CDR3 DNA reads TGTGCCATCAATAGAAGCGGGGGGCCCACGTATTCTAGCACAGATACGCAGTATTTT. It encodes CAINRSGGPTYSSTDTQYF.

CDR3 nucleotide sequence: TGTGCCAGCAGTCCGTCAAAAGCGGGAGGTATAATCAATGAGCAGTTCTTC. It codes for CASSPSKAGGIINEQFF. V usage is TRBV28 and J usage is TRBJ2-1; the match to TRBD2 covers 9 bases. Germline V gene sequence: CDR1 MDHEN, CDR2 SYDVKM. The trim removed 5 bases at V and 6 bases at J, leaving 14 bases unmatched. The CDR3 sequence is 17 residues long.

This clonotype was detected a few times. The chain joins TRBV29-1 to TRBJ2-4; 7 nucleotides line up with TRBD1. The CDR3 is made up of 14 amino acids. CDR1 and CDR2 from the germline V gene are SQVTM and ANQGSEA. The V gene end was trimmed by 3 bases and the J gene end by 7 bases; junction bases not matched to a gene: 9. The CDR3 region is CSVEKQGFFNIQYF. The CDR3 DNA sequence: TGCAGCGTTGAGAAACAGGGGTTCTTCAACATTCAGTACTTC.

The chain has TRBV10-3 and TRBJ2-7, with D maybe TRBD1 (6 bases). V was shortened by 5 bases and J by 4 bases, with 9 bases between the two germline ends. This CDR3 has 12 amino acids. In germline, CDR1 is ENHRY, CDR2 SYGVKD. CDR3 sequence reads: CAISSQGYEQYV. The CDR3 nucleotides are TGTGCCATCAGTAGCCAGGGGTACGAGCAGTACGTC.

This clonotype has just a few counts. The V gene is TRBV20-1, the J gene TRBJ2-7; 10 positions agree with TRBD2. The CDR3 sequence is 18 residues long. V was pared by 2 bases and J by 2 bases, with 15 bases of the junction left unmatched. Per the germline V gene, CDR1 is DFQATT and CDR2 is SNEGSKA (reference sequence). The CDR3 DNA is TGCAGTGCTAGATCCCAGACCCGACCACTAGCGGGGACCTACGAGCAGTACGTC. Its protein is CSARSQTRPLAGTYEQYV.

V is TRBV20-1 and J is TRBJ2-3, with D possibly TRBD2 on 5 matching bases. The germline V gene encodes CDR1 DFQATT and CDR2 SNEGSKA (reference sequence). V was cut by 6 bases and J by 5 bases, with 21 bases left in between. The CDR3 is 15 amino acids. CDR3 in DNA: TGCAGTGCAGCGGCCCCGGGAAACCCGAGAGATACGCAGTATTTT. Its protein is CSAAAPGNPRDTQYF.

This clonotype has a count of ten or more. The genes are TRBV29-1 and TRBJ2-1; D is tentatively TRBD1 or TRBD2 (6 bases each). The CDR3 totals 13 residues. Germline CDR1 SQVTM, CDR2 ANQGSEA. V shed 1 base and J shed 5 bases, with 9 bases lying between them. The CDR3 DNA follows: TGCAGCGTTGAAGGGGGGGCGAACAATGAGCAGTTCTTC. Its translation is CSVEGGANNEQFF.

The chain links TRBV12-3 or TRBV12-4 to TRBJ1-6; D is possibly TRBD1 (6 bases). CDR3 length: 14 residues. V was pared by 3 bases and J by 10 bases, with 13 bases between. CDR3 protein: CASSFGGTNSPLHF. The CDR3 DNA reads as TGTGCCAGCAGTTTTGGCGGGACAAACTCACCCCTCCACTTT.

The chain links TRBV5-1 to TRBJ2-3, with a tentative D call TRBD2 (6 bases). The V and J ends lost 1 base and 2 bases respectively, with 11 bases between them. This CDR3 spans 15 amino acids. Germline V gives CDR1 SGHRS, CDR2 YFSETQ. The CDR3 sequence: CASSLPAGITDTQYF. DNA of the CDR3: TGCGCCAGCAGCTTGCCGGCGGGGATCACAGATACGCAGTATTTT.

The J gene is TRBJ2-1, the V gene TRBV7-9; 11 bases match TRBD2. V lost 5 bases, J lost 6 bases, and 12 bases stayed unmatched. In germline, CDR1 is SEHNR, CDR2 FQNEAQ (reference sequence). The CDR3 has 17 amino acids. CDR3 in amino acids: CASSPAQLAGELNEQFF. The CDR3 DNA is TGTGCCAGCAGCCCCGCGCAACTAGCGGGGGAGCTCAATGAGCAGTTCTTC.

The chain recombines TRBV7-3 with TRBJ2-1, with D uncertain. V lost 1 base to trimming and J lost 1 base, with 8 bases between them. The germline V gene encodes CDR1 SGHTA and CDR2 FQGTGA. The CDR3 sequence is 15 residues long. The CDR3 reads CASSLNGPSYNEQFF. CDR3 nucleotide sequence: TGTGCCAGCAGCTTAAACGGGCCATCCTACAATGAGCAGTTCTTC.

This clonotype has more than one count but fewer than ten. The CDR3 is CASSLEGGGALDTQYF. The CDR3 region has the DNA TGTGCCAGCAGTTTAGAGGGCGGGGGGGCCCTAGATACGCAGTATTTT. The V and J genes are TRBV27 and TRBJ2-3; 9 nucleotides align to TRBD2. CDR3 size: 16 residues. The V gene's germline CDR1 is MNHEY and CDR2 SMNVEV (reference sequence). Unmatched junction bases numbered 8, after V lost 2 bases and J lost 5 bases.

The chain recombines TRBV4-1 with TRBJ2-1, with D hard to call. This CDR3 spans 15 amino acids. V lost 0 bases, J lost 3 bases, and 9 bases lay in between. The V gene's germline CDR1 is MGHRA and CDR2 YSYEKL. CDR3 sequence reads: CASSQDRASYNEQFF. DNA of the CDR3: TGCGCCAGCAGCCAAGATCGGGCTAGCTACAATGAGCAGTTCTTC.

A few counts support this clonotype. The V call is TRBV2, the J call TRBJ2-7; maybe TRBD2 (7 bases). The CDR3 is made up of 13 amino acids. Germline V gene data show CDR1 as SNHLY and CDR2 as FYNNEI. V was pared by 1 base and J by 6 bases, with 10 bases between. The CDR3 here is CASSEERGGEQYF. CDR3 nucleotides: TGTGCCAGCAGTGAAGAAAGGGGGGGCGAGCAGTACTTC.

The gene calls are TRBV20-1 and TRBJ2-3; 11 bases are shared with TRBD1. Germline V gene sequence: CDR1 DFQATT, CDR2 SNEGSKA (reference sequence). After removal of 0 bases from V and 3 bases from J, the junction contained 5 bases not matched to a gene. This CDR3 comprises 16 residues. Here the CDR3 DNA reads TGCAGTGCTAGAGATTGGGACAGGGGGAATACAGATACGCAGTATTTT. Protein sequence: CSARDWDRGNTDTQYF.

This clonotype was seen repeatedly, ten times or more. The chain carries TRBV25-1 and TRBJ2-5; possible D gene TRBD1, 6 bases. Trimming took off 7 bases at V and 4 bases at J, with 16 bases between the two ends. There are 14 residues in the CDR3. Germline assignment: CDR1 MGHDK and CDR2 SYGVNS. The CDR3 nucleotides read TGTGCCAGCACGAGGGACCTAGGGGGAGAGACCCAGTACTTC. Residues: CASTRDLGGETQYF.

This clonotype was observed at least ten times. This sequence joins TRBV5-1 and TRBJ1-5, with no clear D. This CDR3 region has 14 residues. Germline CDR1 and CDR2: SGHRS and YFSETQ. Between the trimmed V and J ends, which lost 5 bases and 2 bases, there was a span of 11 bases. The CDR3 protein is CASRIDQGNQPQHF. The DNA of the CDR3 is TGCGCCAGCAGAATAGACCAGGGCAATCAGCCCCAGCATTTT.

In its sample, this clonotype was seen many times. The genes are TRBV10-3 and TRBJ1-5; no reliable D call. Germline CDR1 ENHRY, CDR2 SYGVKD. This CDR3 comprises 16 residues. V was pared by 7 bases and J by 2 bases, with 18 bases between. DNA for the CDR3: TGTGCCATCATTTTTACGGGTCGATGGGGCAATCAGCCCCAGCATTTT. Its protein product is CAIIFTGRWGNQPQHF.

This clonotype was found many times. This chain uses TRBV25-1 with TRBJ2-3; D gene ambiguous. V lost 4 bases, J lost 0 bases, and 26 bases lay in between. The CDR3 has 20 amino acids. Germline V lookup: CDR1 MGHDK, CDR2 SYGVNS. CDR3: CASSGVGTAEDLASTDTQYF. In nucleotides, the CDR3 is TGTGCCAGCAGTGGGGTGGGTACAGCAGAAGACTTAGCTAGCACAGATACGCAGTATTTT.

The rearrangement links TRBV7-6 to TRBJ2-2; 10 bases align to TRBD1. Trimming removed 1 base from V and 5 bases from J; junction bases left unmatched: 16. Germline V lookup: CDR1 SGHVS, CDR2 FNYEAQ. This CDR3 has 20 residues. CDR3 amino acids: CASSLDYVSRDRGLTGELFF. The CDR3 DNA sequence: TGTGCCAGCAGCTTAGACTACGTCTCCCGGGACAGGGGTTTAACCGGGGAGCTGTTTTTT.

The table lists this clonotype with a few counts. The chain is built from TRBV6-1 and TRBJ1-6; 8 positions match TRBD1. CDR3 size: 15 residues. The germline CDR1 and CDR2 sequences are MNHNS and SASEGT. V gave up 6 bases and J gave up 14 bases; unmatched junction bases: 15. CDR3 nucleotides: TGTGCCAGCAGGCTCGCCGGGACAGGCTCTGCCACCCTCCACTTT. It translates to CASRLAGTGSATLHF.

At least ten counts were recorded for this clonotype. The rearrangement links TRBV12-3 or TRBV12-4 to TRBJ2-1, with 7 nucleotides matching TRBD1. The CDR3 loop spans 16 amino acids. V shed 6 bases, J shed 1 base, and the junction held 9 bases outside the gene matches. The CDR3 DNA is TGTGCCAGCAGATTTGGACAGGTGGGGTCCTACAATGAGCAGTTCTTC. Translation: CASRFGQVGSYNEQFF.

This sequence joins TRBV11-2 and TRBJ2-7; 7 bases are a match to TRBD2. J gave up 5 bases and V 2 bases, and 18 bases lay outside the gene matches. CDR3 length equals 18 residues. Germline V gene lookup returns CDR1 SGHAT and CDR2 FQNNGV. The CDR3 loop reads CASSLRAAGVVGIHEQYF. The CDR3 region has the DNA TGTGCCAGCAGCTTAAGGGCCGCGGGAGTGGTTGGTATACACGAGCAGTACTTC.